Below are 8 T cell receptor beta chains sequenced from a single sample in a study of cytomegalovirus exposure and HLA in healthy donors. Profiled with immunoSEQ multiplex PCR; TCRdb holds only in-frame clones, not every one. Of 250,000 to 300,000 clones listed, nearly 90% are singletons. Source material: PBMCs. These receptors were taken from a woman between 18 and 29 years old in good health and CMV-seronegative.

V and J are TRBV25-1 and TRBJ1-5; 7 positions agree with TRBD1. The CDR3 extends over 13 amino acids. CDR1 and CDR2 (germline): MGHDK, SYGVNS. Trimming removed 4 bases from V and 6 bases from J; junction bases left unmatched: 3. The CDR3 loop is CASSGQGFQPQHF. The CDR3 coding sequence is TGTGCCAGCAGTGGACAGGGATTTCAGCCCCAGCATTTT.

The chain employs TRBV18 and TRBJ1-5; no definite D call. The V and J ends lost 3 bases and 9 bases respectively, with 12 bases between them. The CDR3 spans 13 residues. Germline V CDR1 and CDR2: KGHSH, LQKENI. The DNA for the CDR3 is TGTGCCAGCTCACCGGACGGCCGGGGGCCCCAGCATTTT. It translates to CASSPDGRGPQHF.

This clone was detected only once. This chain joins TRBV29-1 and TRBJ2-5; 10 positions agree with TRBD2. Germline V gene lookup returns CDR1 SQVTM and CDR2 ANQGSEA. Trimming removed 2 bases from V and 3 bases from J; junction bases left unmatched: 3. The length of the CDR3 is 14 residues. CDR3 DNA sequence: TGCAGCGTTGAAAAGCGGGGGGGCGAAGAGACCCAGTACTTC. It specifies CSVEKRGGEETQYF. Together with reference TRBV29-1 and TRBJ2-5, the CDR3 gives the full variable domain: SAVISQKPSRDICQRGTSLTIQCQVDSQVTMMFWYRQQPGQSLTLIATANQGSEATYESGFVIDKFPISRPNLTFSTLTVSNMSPEDSSIYLCSVEKRGGEETQYFGPGTRLLVL.

This clone is a singleton in its sample. The V call is TRBV7-8, the J call TRBJ2-1; 8 nucleotides line up with TRBD1. Trimming took 4 bases from V and 4 from J; bases not matched to a gene: 6. There are 15 residues in the CDR3. The germline V gene encodes CDR1 SGHVS and CDR2 FQNEAQ. The CDR3 DNA reads as TGTGCCAGCAGCTCCGACAGGGGAGGTTACAATGAGCAGTTCTTC. Its translation: CASSSDRGGYNEQFF.

The chain carries TRBV5-1 and TRBJ2-1; 9 bases are shared with TRBD1. V lost 2 bases, J lost 4 bases, and 7 bases stayed unmatched. CDR3 length equals 16 residues. Germline assignment: CDR1 SGHRS and CDR2 YFSETQ. The CDR3 region is CASSFGGQGIYNEQFF. CDR3 coding DNA: TGCGCCAGCAGCTTCGGGGGACAGGGTATATACAATGAGCAGTTCTTC. Filled out from reference TRBV5-1 and TRBJ2-1, the complete variable domain reads KAGVTQTPRYLIKTRGQQVTLSCSPISGHRSVSWYQQTPGQGLQFLFEYFSETQRNKGNFPGRFSGRQFSNSRSEMNVSTLELGDSALYLCASSFGGQGIYNEQFFGPGTRLTVL.

This clone was recorded only once. The chain joins TRBV2 to TRBJ2-7; 9 bases map to TRBD1. CDR3 length: 16 amino acids. Germline loops: CDR1 SNHLY, CDR2 FYNNEI. Trimming took 6 bases from V and 3 from J; bases not matched to a gene: 12. CDR3 residues: CASRKRWTGDLYEQYF. Here the CDR3 DNA reads TGTGCCAGCAGAAAACGCTGGACAGGGGACCTCTACGAGCAGTACTTC.

The chain joins TRBV2 to TRBJ1-4; the D gene is possibly TRBD1 (5 bases). The V and J ends lost 8 bases and 4 bases respectively, with 11 bases between them. The CDR3 has 13 residues. Germline V CDR1 and CDR2: SNHLY, FYNNEI. This chain's CDR3 is CASEGQRNEKLFF. CDR3 bases: TGTGCCAGCGAAGGACAACGTAATGAAAAACTGTTTTTT.

J is TRBJ2-7 and V is TRBV11-2; unclear D gene. CDR3 length: 13 residues. Per the germline V gene, CDR1 is SGHAT and CDR2 is FQNNGV. V gave up 1 base and J gave up 4 bases, with 8 bases separating them. CDR3 residues: CASSLVSGYEQYV. The DNA of the CDR3 is TGTGCCAGCAGCTTAGTGTCCGGGTACGAGCAGTACGTC.